A single sample is the source of the 14 T cell receptor beta chains below, sequenced in a study of T-cell reconstitution after alpha-beta-depleted transplantation in children. Using unique molecular identifiers, the investigators prepared the TCRbeta library. TCRdb used MiXCR to reprocess the PCR reads, holding one entry per CDR3 protein. The table shows 350,000 to 500,000 distinct CDR3 sequences, with about 45% occurring only once. The source material was PBMCs, sampled before TCRalphabeta/CD19-depleted stem cell transplant. The receptors come from a girl aged 2 to 9 with aplastic anemia, due to receive a stem cell transplant.

Written as DNA, the CDR3 is TGCGCCAGCAGCCCCCTCCTAGCGGGGACGAACACCGGGGAGCTGTTTTTT. It encodes CASSPLLAGTNTGELFF. V is TRBV4-3 and J is TRBJ2-2; 9 bases are a match to TRBD2. CDR1 LGHNA and CDR2 YSLEER come from the germline V gene. The trim removed 4 bases at V and 0 bases at J, leaving 6 bases unmatched. This CDR3 region has 17 residues.

This chain joins TRBV12-3 or TRBV12-4 and TRBJ2-7; TRBD1 matches at 7 bases. The CDR3 is 13 amino acids. Trimming cost V 2 bases and J 5 bases; bases outside gene matches: 3. The DNA of the CDR3 is TGTGCCAGCAGTTTAAACAGGGGCCACGAGCAGTACTTC. Translating gives CASSLNRGHEQYF.

This rearrangement joins TRBV6-5 to TRBJ1-2; D is uncertain. The V and J ends lost 1 base and 3 bases respectively, with 6 bases between them. Germline CDR1 reads MNHEY; CDR2 reads SVGAGI. The CDR3 is made up of 13 amino acids. The CDR3, as DNA: TGTGCCAGCAGTTACTGGGCAGACTATGGCTACACCTTC. It encodes CASSYWADYGYTF.

The rearrangement joins TRBV29-1 to TRBJ2-3, with 9 bases lining up with TRBD1. Trimming at V came to 5 bases and at J to 0 bases, leaving 6 bases not matched to a gene. The germline gives CDR1 SQVTM, CDR2 ANQGSEA. The CDR3 totals 15 residues. DNA of the CDR3: TGCAGCGTTCGAGGGGGACAGGGTAGCACAGATACGCAGTATTTT. Its protein product is CSVRGGQGSTDTQYF.

Many counts were recorded for this clonotype. V usage is TRBV5-1 and J usage is TRBJ2-1, with TRBD2 matching 10 bases. This CDR3 is built from 14 residues. CDR1 SGHRS and CDR2 YFSETQ come from the germline V gene. The J segment lost 9 bases and the V segment lost 4 bases, leaving 7 bases of the junction unmatched. CDR3 residues: CASSVLAGEVEQFF. In nucleotides, the CDR3 is TGCGCCAGCAGCGTCCTAGCGGGAGAGGTTGAGCAGTTCTTC.

Concerning this clonotype itself: One junction end does not reproduce the germline sequence, and a read error may be involved. The CDR3 nucleotides are TGTGCCGGCAGACGACTAGCGGGAGTCCACGAGCAGTACTTC. Its translation: CAGRRLAGVHEQYF. The J gene is TRBJ2-7, the V gene TRBV6-1; 12 bases map to TRBD2. The CDR3 runs 14 residues. CDR1 is MNHNS, CDR2 SASEGT, per germline.

The chain combines TRBV7-9 with TRBJ2-7; TRBD2 might be the D (5 bases). Germline CDR1 SEHNR, CDR2 FQNEAQ (reference sequence). This CDR3 is 14 amino acids long. The germline V and J ends were trimmed by 3 bases and 3 bases, with 12 bases remaining between them. The CDR3 nucleotides read TGTGCCAGCAGCTTGAGAAGCGGCGGCTACGAGCAGTACTTC. Amino acids: CASSLRSGGYEQYF.

V is TRBV5-1 and J is TRBJ2-6; unclear D gene. CDR1 is SGHRS and CDR2 is YFSETQ in the germline V gene. Trimming left V 1 base short and J 0 bases short, with 8 bases between. The CDR3 is made up of 16 amino acids. The CDR3 sequence: CASSLTESSGANVLTF. The CDR3 nucleotides are TGCGCCAGCAGCTTGACTGAAAGCTCTGGGGCCAACGTCCTGACTTTC.

The DNA of the CDR3 is TGCAGTGCCGGAGGAGGGTACAATGAGCAGTTCTTC. Translation: CSAGGGYNEQFF. This chain connects TRBV20-1 to TRBJ2-1; maybe TRBD2 (6 bases). This CDR3 region has 12 residues. Germline V gene data show CDR1 as DFQATT and CDR2 as SNEGSKA (reference sequence). The germline V and J ends were trimmed by 6 bases and 4 bases, with 10 bases remaining between them.

This sequence joins TRBV10-1 and TRBJ1-1, with TRBD1 matching over 8 bases. The CDR3 extends over 14 amino acids. Germline CDR1 WNHNN, CDR2 SYGVQD (reference sequence). The J segment lost 0 bases and the V segment lost 4 bases, leaving 1 base of the junction unmatched. Written as DNA, the CDR3 is TGCGCCAGCAGTGCAGGGGGCATGAACACTGAAGCTTTCTTT. Translating it yields CASSAGGMNTEAFF.

The chain carries TRBV6-1 and TRBJ2-2; 8 bases match TRBD2. The CDR3 totals 16 residues. Losses at the gene ends were 5 bases for V and 0 bases for J; bases not matched to a gene: 5. The germline gives CDR1 MNHNS, CDR2 SASEGT. In nucleotides, the CDR3 is TGTGCCAGCAGTCCGCCAGCGGGGGCGAACACCGGGGAGCTGTTTTTT. Translating it yields CASSPPAGANTGELFF.

This clonotype has more than one count but fewer than ten. The genes are TRBV20-1 and TRBJ2-2; 7 bases match TRBD2. J gave up 0 bases and V 6 bases, and 10 bases lay outside the gene matches. Looked up from germline, CDR1 is DFQATT and CDR2 is SNEGSKA (reference sequence). The CDR3 consists of 16 residues. The CDR3 sequence: CSARKAGVANTGELFF. The CDR3, as DNA: TGCAGTGCCCGAAAGGCGGGAGTCGCGAACACCGGGGAGCTGTTTTTT.

V usage is TRBV28 and J usage is TRBJ2-7; TRBD2 aligns across 11 bases. Germline CDR1 and CDR2: MDHEN and SYDVKM. CDR3 length equals 18 residues. V shed 5 bases, J shed 4 bases, and the junction held 16 bases outside the gene matches. CDR3 bases: TGTGCCAGCAGTCCCCCATTCGGCGTAGCGGGGGGGCGGTACGAGCAGTACTTC. It is translated as CASSPPFGVAGGRYEQYF.

This clonotype was counted at least ten times. The rearrangement uses TRBV5-1 and TRBJ2-1; 7 nucleotides match TRBD2. Looked up from germline, CDR1 is SGHRS and CDR2 is YFSETQ. The CDR3 loop spans 15 amino acids. J lost 5 bases, V lost 1 base, and 6 bases had no gene match. This chain's CDR3 is CASSLFLAENNEQFF. In nucleotides, the CDR3 is TGCGCCAGCAGCTTGTTCCTAGCGGAAAACAATGAGCAGTTCTTC.